The 10 T cell receptor beta chains below come from one sample, sequenced in a study of shared clonotypes between healthy human individuals. Naive-designated CD8 cells lacked CD45RO, were positively enriched for CCR7, and omitted terminally differentiated effector memory CD45RA+ cells. Sequenced by immunoSEQ multiplex PCR; TCRdb stores in-frame clones only, minus some. This sample has around 2.1 million clones, with just over 90% found just once. Sequencing was performed on naive CD8+ T cells from PBMCs. These receptors were obtained from a man younger than 35 in good health. Some clones in this sample may be carry-over from other donors' samples.

The chain couples TRBV4-1 to TRBJ1-3; a weak D match, TRBD1 (5 bases). Per the germline V gene, CDR1 is MGHRA and CDR2 is YSYEKL. The CDR3 extends over 17 amino acids. Trimming left V 3 bases short and J 2 bases short, with 17 bases between. The CDR3 nucleotides read TGCGCCAGCAGCCATCGCGACAGAGACCGTCCTGGAAACACCATATATTTT. Translating gives CASSHRDRDRPGNTIYF.

The chain couples TRBV5-1 to TRBJ2-1; tentative D call: TRBD2 (6 bases). V lost 4 bases and J lost 9, with 20 bases in between. Germline CDR1 SGHRS, CDR2 YFSETQ. The CDR3 is made up of 15 amino acids. The CDR3 loop is CASSVAGLRRGEQFF. CDR3 DNA: TGCGCCAGCAGCGTGGCGGGGTTGCGGAGGGGTGAGCAGTTCTTC. The variable domain in full, with the rest retrieved from reference TRBV5-1 and TRBJ2-1, is KAGVTQTPRYLIKTRGQQVTLSCSPISGHRSVSWYQQTPGQGLQFLFEYFSETQRNKGNFPGRFSGRQFSNSRSEMNVSTLELGDSALYLCASSVAGLRRGEQFFGPGTRLTVL.

V usage is TRBV29-1 and J usage is TRBJ1-5; TRBD1 agrees at 10 bases. There are 14 residues in the CDR3. J gave up 4 bases and V 4 bases, and 4 bases lay outside the gene matches. Germline V gene data show CDR1 as SQVTM and CDR2 as ANQGSEA. This chain's CDR3 is CSVGDRGLNQPQHF. The CDR3 coding sequence is TGCAGCGTTGGGGACAGGGGCTTAAATCAGCCCCAGCATTTT.

The chain carries TRBV4-3 and TRBJ2-1; D uncertain. This CDR3 has 13 amino acids. CDR1 is LGHNA and CDR2 is YSLEER in the germline V gene. V dropped 8 bases and J dropped 1 base, with 9 bases sitting between them. CDR3 loop: CASGTLSYNEQFF. The CDR3, as DNA: TGCGCCAGCGGCACCCTTTCCTACAATGAGCAGTTCTTC.

V gene TRBV29-1 combines with J gene TRBJ2-1, with a possible D match to TRBD2 (6 bases). V lost 8 bases and J lost 2, with 22 bases in between. The germline gives CDR1 SQVTM, CDR2 ANQGSEA. The length of the CDR3 is 16 residues. CDR3 sequence: CSTPEEGVLPYNEQFF. Here the CDR3 DNA reads TGCAGCACCCCAGAGGAGGGAGTTCTCCCCTACAATGAGCAGTTCTTC.

Comment on this clone: The sample holds other DNA sequences that translate to the same CDR3. The rearrangement joins TRBV27 to TRBJ2-1, with a possible D match to TRBD1 (5 bases). CDR1 is MNHEY and CDR2 is SMNVEV in the germline V gene (reference sequence). This CDR3 is built from 15 residues. The ends were cut back, 2 bases at V and 2 bases at J, with 10 bases in the middle. CDR3 amino acids: CASSLGQGTYNEQFF. Here the CDR3 DNA reads TGTGCCAGCAGTTTAGGTCAGGGCACCTACAATGAGCAGTTCTTC.

The chain couples TRBV28 to TRBJ1-2; D is ambiguous. V lost 4 bases and J 3 bases, leaving 18 bases between the germline ends. Germline V gene data show CDR1 as MDHEN and CDR2 as SYDVKM. The CDR3 sequence is 16 residues long. In nucleotides, the CDR3 is TGTGCCAGCAGTTCCCGGCCAGGCTGGACCCACTATGGCTACACCTTC. Residues: CASSSRPGWTHYGYTF.

This chain uses TRBV28 with TRBJ2-7; D possibly corresponds to TRBD1 (6 bases). Germline loops: CDR1 MDHEN, CDR2 SYDVKM. There are 14 residues in the CDR3. Trimming removed 5 bases from V and 7 bases from J, with 18 bases in between. The DNA for the CDR3 is TGTGCCAGCAGTCCAGGGGATCCTACGGGGGAGCAGTACTTC. The encoded protein is CASSPGDPTGEQYF.

CDR3 region: CASSLGPGQGGETQYF. In nucleotides, the CDR3 is TGTGCCAGCAGCTTAGGACCGGGACAGGGAGGGGAGACCCAGTACTTC. The chain is built from TRBV11-2 and TRBJ2-5; TRBD1 matches at 9 bases. After removal of 1 base from V and 5 bases from J, the junction contained 8 bases not matched to a gene. CDR3 length equals 16 residues. Germline CDR1 is SGHAT and CDR2 is FQNNGV.

The V and J genes are TRBV27 and TRBJ2-7; TRBD1 aligns across 7 bases. The trim removed 6 bases at V and 5 bases at J, leaving 13 bases unmatched. The CDR3 runs to 15 residues. Per germline, CDR1 MNHEY and CDR2 SMNVEV (reference sequence). CDR3 sequence reads: CASSQGVPYLNEQYF. The CDR3 DNA sequence: TGTGCCAGCAGCCAGGGGGTCCCCTACCTAAACGAGCAGTACTTC.